Listed below are T cell receptor beta chains from one sample, sequenced in a study of blood T cell repertoires in COVID-19. TCRdb's table, derived via immunoSEQ multiplex PCR, lists solely in-frame clones and lacks some. The sample consists of some 250,000 clones, around 87% of them appearing once. Input material: peripheral blood. The receptor source for this set is a woman aged 55 to 70 with COVID-19, enrolled during active disease. Each CDR3 is given with its conserved first and last residue.

V: TRBV24-1; J: TRBJ1-2; CDR3: CATSDWRGNYGYTF
V: TRBV28; J: TRBJ2-4; CDR3: CASHTSGGAKNIQYF
V: TRBV9; J: TRBJ2-1; CDR3: CASSGTSGPYNEQFF
V: TRBV30; J: TRBJ1-6; CDR3: CAWNVHTSSPLHF
V: TRBV5-6; J: TRBJ2-1; CDR3: CASRGERGISYNEQFF
V: TRBV4-1; J: TRBJ2-5; CDR3: CASSERTGTSNQYF
V: TRBV7-8; J: TRBJ2-6; CDR3: CASSLLRGRASGANVLTF
V: TRBV5-1; J: TRBJ2-1; CDR3: CASSLASGWTYNEQFF
V: TRBV6-5; J: TRBJ2-1; CDR3: CASRKGLVNYNEQFF
V: TRBV11-2; J: TRBJ2-1; CDR3: CASSLKRRDNEQFF
V: TRBV30; J: TRBJ1-2; CDR3: CAWSVAGITSNVF
V: TRBV24-1; J: TRBJ1-5; CDR3: CATSDRRQGGQPQHF
V: TRBV3-1/TRBV3-2; J: TRBJ2-1; CDR3: CASNAGAYNEQFF
V: TRBV11-1; J: TRBJ2-7; CDR3: CASSRTSGSQQYF
V: TRBV6-1; J: TRBJ1-2; CDR3: CASSEITETRNYGYTF